Below are 7 T cell receptor beta chains sequenced from a single sample in a study of control samples from healthy donors and cancer patients. Produced via immunoSEQ multiplex PCR; TCRdb's table is partial and in-frame only. This sample yields 150,000 to 200,000 clones, of which more than 85% are seen a single time; roughly 2% belongs to the top ten. Sequencing was performed on blood. The origin of the receptors is a woman aged 40 to 50 in good health.

This chain uses TRBV11-2 with TRBJ2-3; the match to TRBD2 covers 8 bases. CDR3 length: 13 residues. V gave up 5 bases and J gave up 11 bases; unmatched junction bases: 9. CDR1 is SGHAT, CDR2 FQNNGV, per germline. The CDR3 protein is CASSLGGEDWQYF. DNA for the CDR3: TGTGCCAGCAGCCTCGGGGGGGAAGATTGGCAGTATTTT.

The rearrangement uses TRBV3-1 (or the pseudogene TRBV3-2) and TRBJ1-6, with no clear D. Germline loops: CDR1 LGHDT, CDR2 YNNKEL (reference sequence). This CDR3 is built from 15 residues. V was cut by 0 bases and J by 8 bases, with 11 bases left in between. In nucleotides, the CDR3 is TGTGCCAGCAGCCAAGATGGTGGCTTAGATTCACCCCTCCACTTT. It yields the protein CASSQDGGLDSPLHF.

This chain joins TRBV3-1 (or the pseudogene TRBV3-2) and TRBJ1-1; D is undetermined. The V and J ends lost 0 bases and 1 base respectively, with 6 bases between them. Germline lookup yields CDR1 LGHDT and CDR2 YNNKEL (reference sequence). The CDR3 has 14 residues. The DNA of the CDR3 is TGTGCCAGCAGCCAAGATCGGTCGAACACTGAAGCTTTCTTT. Translated: CASSQDRSNTEAFF.

This clone was detected a few times. The chain joins TRBV3-1 (or the pseudogene TRBV3-2) to TRBJ2-7; D tentatively reads TRBD1 or TRBD2 (6 bases each). V shed 3 bases and J shed 9 bases, with 18 bases lying between them. The germline gives CDR1 LGHDT, CDR2 YNNKEL (reference sequence). The CDR3 loop spans 14 amino acids. The DNA for the CDR3 is TGTGCCAGCAGCCACCCCGTTAAGGGGGGCAGGCAGTACTTC. It encodes CASSHPVKGGRQYF.

The V gene is TRBV19, the J gene TRBJ2-2; D not certain. V dropped 3 bases and J dropped 2 bases, with 4 bases sitting between them. Germline V CDR1 and CDR2: LNHDA, SQIVND (reference sequence). This CDR3 is built from 13 residues. The chain's CDR3 is CASSIQNTGELFF. The CDR3, as DNA: TGTGCCAGTAGTATCCAAAACACCGGGGAGCTGTTTTTT.

The chain joins TRBV10-3 to TRBJ1-5, with D perhaps matching TRBD1 (5 bases). The ends were cut back, 8 bases at V and 4 bases at J, with 9 bases in the middle. The CDR3 is 12 residues long. The V gene's germline CDR1 is ENHRY and CDR2 SYGVKD. In DNA form, the CDR3 reads TGTGCCATCGGGGGGGTTAATCAGCCCCAGCATTTT. Translation gives CAIGGVNQPQHF.

The chain is built from TRBV6-4 and TRBJ2-3, with 11 bases aligning to TRBD2. The V segment lost 0 bases and the J segment 4 bases; nucleotides outside the gene matches: 6. Germline V CDR1 and CDR2: MRHNA, SNTAGT. The CDR3 consists of 17 residues. The CDR3 bases are TGTGCCAGCAGTGACTCGACTAGCGGGGCGGGATCAGATACGCAGTATTTT. Its protein product is CASSDSTSGAGSDTQYF.